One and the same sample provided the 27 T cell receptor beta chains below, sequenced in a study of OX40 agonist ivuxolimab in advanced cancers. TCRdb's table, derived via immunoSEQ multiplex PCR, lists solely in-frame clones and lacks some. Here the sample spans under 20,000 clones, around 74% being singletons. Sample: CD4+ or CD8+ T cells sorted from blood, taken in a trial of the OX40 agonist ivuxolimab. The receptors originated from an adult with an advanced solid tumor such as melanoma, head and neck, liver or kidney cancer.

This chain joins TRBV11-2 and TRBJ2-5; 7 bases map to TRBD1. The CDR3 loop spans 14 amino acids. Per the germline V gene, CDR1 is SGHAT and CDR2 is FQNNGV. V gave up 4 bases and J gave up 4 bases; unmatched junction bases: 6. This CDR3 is CASSSRQGPETQYF. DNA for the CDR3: TGTGCCAGCAGCTCCAGACAGGGCCCAGAGACCCAGTACTTC.

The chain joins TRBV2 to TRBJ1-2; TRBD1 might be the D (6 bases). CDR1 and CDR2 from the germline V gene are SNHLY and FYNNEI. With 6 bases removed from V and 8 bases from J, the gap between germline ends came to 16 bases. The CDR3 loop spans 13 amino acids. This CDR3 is CASSSPGARGYTF. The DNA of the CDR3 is TGTGCCAGCAGCTCACCGGGGGCGCGGGGCTACACCTTC.

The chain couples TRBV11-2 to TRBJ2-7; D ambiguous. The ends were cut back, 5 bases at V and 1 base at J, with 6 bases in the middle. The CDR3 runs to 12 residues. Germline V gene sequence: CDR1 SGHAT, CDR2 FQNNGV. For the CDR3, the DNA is TGTGCCAGCAGCGACGCATCCTACGAGCAGTACTTC. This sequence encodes CASSDASYEQYF.

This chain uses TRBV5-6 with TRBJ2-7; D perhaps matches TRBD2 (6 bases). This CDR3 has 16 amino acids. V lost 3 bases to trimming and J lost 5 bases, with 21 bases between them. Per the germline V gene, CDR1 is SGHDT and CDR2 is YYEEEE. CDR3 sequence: CASSWGTERDTHEQYF. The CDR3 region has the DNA TGTGCCAGCAGCTGGGGGACTGAGCGTGATACCCACGAGCAGTACTTC. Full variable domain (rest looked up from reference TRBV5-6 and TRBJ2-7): DAGVTQSPTHLIKTRGQQVTLRCSPKSGHDTVSWYQQALGQGPQFIFQYYEEEERQRGNFPDRFSGHQFPNYSSELNVNALLLGDSALYLCASSWGTERDTHEQYFGPGTRLTVT.

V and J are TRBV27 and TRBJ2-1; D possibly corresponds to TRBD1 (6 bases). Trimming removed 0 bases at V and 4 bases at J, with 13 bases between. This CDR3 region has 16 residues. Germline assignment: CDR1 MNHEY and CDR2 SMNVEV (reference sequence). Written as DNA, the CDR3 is TGTGCCAGCAGTTTATCGACGGCAGGGGCATACAATGAGCAGTTCTTC. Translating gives CASSLSTAGAYNEQFF.

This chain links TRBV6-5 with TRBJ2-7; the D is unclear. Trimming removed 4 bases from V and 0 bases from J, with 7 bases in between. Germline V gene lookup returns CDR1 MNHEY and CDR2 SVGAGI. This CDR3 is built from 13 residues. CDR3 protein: CASSLSGSYEQYF. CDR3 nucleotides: TGTGCCAGCAGTTTGTCCGGCTCCTACGAGCAGTACTTC.

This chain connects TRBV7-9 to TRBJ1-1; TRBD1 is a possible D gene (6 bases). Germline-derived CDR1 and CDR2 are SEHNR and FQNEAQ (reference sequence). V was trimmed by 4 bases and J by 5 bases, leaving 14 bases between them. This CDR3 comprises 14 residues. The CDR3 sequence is CASSSLGGRTEAFF. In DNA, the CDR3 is TGTGCCAGCAGCTCTTTAGGGGGGCGAACTGAAGCTTTCTTT.

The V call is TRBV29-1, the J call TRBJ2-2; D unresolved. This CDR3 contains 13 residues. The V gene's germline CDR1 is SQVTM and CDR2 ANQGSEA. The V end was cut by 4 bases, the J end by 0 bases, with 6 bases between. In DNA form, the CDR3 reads TGCAGCGTTGCAGATACGAACACCGGGGAGCTGTTTTTT. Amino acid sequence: CSVADTNTGELFF.

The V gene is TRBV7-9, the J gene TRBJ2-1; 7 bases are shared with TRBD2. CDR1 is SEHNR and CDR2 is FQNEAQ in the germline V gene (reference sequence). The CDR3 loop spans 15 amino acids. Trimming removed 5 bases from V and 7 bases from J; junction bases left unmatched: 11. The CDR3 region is CASSPPGGGENEQFF. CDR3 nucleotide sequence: TGTGCCAGCAGCCCACCCGGGGGAGGGGAAAATGAGCAGTTCTTC.

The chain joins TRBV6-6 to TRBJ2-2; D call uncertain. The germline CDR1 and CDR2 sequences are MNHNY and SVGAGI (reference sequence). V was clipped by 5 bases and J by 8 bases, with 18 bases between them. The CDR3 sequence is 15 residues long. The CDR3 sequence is CASSPPGPPVGELFF. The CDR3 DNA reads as TGTGCCAGCAGTCCTCCGGGCCCACCGGTTGGGGAGCTGTTTTTT.

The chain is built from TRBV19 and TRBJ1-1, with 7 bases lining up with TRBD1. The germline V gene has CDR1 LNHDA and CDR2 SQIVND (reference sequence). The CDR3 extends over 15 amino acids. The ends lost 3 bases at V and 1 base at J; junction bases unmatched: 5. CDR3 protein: CASSIQGETNTEAFF. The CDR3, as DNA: TGTGCCAGTAGTATCCAGGGGGAGACGAACACTGAAGCTTTCTTT.

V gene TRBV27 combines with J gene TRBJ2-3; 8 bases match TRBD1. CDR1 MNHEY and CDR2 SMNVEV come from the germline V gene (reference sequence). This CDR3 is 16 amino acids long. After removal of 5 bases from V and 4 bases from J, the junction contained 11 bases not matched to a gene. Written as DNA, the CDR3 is TGTGCCAGCAGTCCAGCAGGACAGGGAGTGTCAGATACGCAGTATTTT. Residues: CASSPAGQGVSDTQYF.

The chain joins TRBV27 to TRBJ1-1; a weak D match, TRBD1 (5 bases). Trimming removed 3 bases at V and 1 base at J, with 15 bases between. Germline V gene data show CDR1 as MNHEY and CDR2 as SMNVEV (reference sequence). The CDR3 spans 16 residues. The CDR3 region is CASSLMTGPGNTEAFF. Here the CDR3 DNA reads TGTGCCAGCAGTTTGATGACGGGGCCAGGGAACACTGAAGCTTTCTTT.

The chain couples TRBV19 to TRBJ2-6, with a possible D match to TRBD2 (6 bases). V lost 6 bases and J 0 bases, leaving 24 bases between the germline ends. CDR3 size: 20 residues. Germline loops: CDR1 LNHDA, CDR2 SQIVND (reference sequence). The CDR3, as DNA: TGTGCCAGTAGCCTCTTCCCGGGGCGGGACCTAAGCTCTGGGGCCAACGTCCTGACTTTC. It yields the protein CASSLFPGRDLSSGANVLTF.

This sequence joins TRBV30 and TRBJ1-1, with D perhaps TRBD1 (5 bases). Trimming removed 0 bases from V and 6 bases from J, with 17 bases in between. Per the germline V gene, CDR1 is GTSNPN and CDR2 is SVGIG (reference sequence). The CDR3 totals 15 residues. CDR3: CAWSVAGRDIAEAFF. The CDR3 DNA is TGTGCCTGGAGTGTAGCAGGGCGGGATATAGCTGAAGCTTTCTTT.

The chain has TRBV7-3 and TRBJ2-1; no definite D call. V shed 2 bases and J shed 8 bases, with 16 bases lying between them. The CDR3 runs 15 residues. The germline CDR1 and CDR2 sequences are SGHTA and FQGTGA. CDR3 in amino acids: CASSLLARPGDEQFF. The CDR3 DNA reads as TGTGCCAGCAGCTTATTAGCTAGGCCCGGAGATGAGCAGTTCTTC. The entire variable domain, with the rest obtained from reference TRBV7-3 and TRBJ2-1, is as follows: GAGVSQTPSNKVTEKGKYVELRCDPISGHTALYWYRQSLGQGPEFLIYFQGTGAADDSGLPNDRFFAVRPEGSVSTLKIQRTERGDSAVYLCASSLLARPGDEQFFGPGTRLTVL.

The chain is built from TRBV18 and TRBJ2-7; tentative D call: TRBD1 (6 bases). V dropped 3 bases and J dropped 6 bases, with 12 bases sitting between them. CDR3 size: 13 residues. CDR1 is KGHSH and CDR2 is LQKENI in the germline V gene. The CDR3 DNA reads TGTGCCAGCTCACCTCAGGGGCCCGGCGAGCAGTACTTC. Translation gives CASSPQGPGEQYF.

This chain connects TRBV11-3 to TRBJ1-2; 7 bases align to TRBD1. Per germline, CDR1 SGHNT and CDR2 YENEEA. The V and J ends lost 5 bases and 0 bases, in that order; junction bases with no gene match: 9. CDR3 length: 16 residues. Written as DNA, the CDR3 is TGTGCCAGCAGCCTCGACAGGGCAGGAACTAACTATGGCTACACCTTC. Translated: CASSLDRAGTNYGYTF.

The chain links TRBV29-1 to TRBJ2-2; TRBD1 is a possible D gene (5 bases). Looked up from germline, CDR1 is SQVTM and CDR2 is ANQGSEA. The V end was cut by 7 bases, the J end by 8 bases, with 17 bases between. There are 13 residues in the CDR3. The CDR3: CSASQVEWGELFF. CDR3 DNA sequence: TGCAGCGCCTCACAGGTCGAGTGGGGGGAGCTGTTTTTT.

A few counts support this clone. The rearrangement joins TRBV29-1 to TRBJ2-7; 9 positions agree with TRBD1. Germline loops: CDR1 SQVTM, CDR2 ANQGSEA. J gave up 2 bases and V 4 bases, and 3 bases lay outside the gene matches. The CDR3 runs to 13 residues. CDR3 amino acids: CSVGGTGTYEQYF. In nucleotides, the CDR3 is TGCAGCGTTGGGGGGACAGGGACCTACGAGCAGTACTTC.

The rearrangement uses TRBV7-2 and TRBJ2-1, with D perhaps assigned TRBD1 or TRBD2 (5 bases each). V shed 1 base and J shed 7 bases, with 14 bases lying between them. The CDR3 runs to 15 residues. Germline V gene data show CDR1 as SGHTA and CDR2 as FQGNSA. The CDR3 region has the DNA TGTGCCAGCAGCTTAGGACCGGGGCTGACGAATGAGCAGTTCTTC. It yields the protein CASSLGPGLTNEQFF.

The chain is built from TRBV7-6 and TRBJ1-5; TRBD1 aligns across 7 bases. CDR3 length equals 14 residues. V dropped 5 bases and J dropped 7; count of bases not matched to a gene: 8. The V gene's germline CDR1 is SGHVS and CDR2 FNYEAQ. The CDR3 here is CASSLRQGNQPQHF. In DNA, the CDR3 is TGTGCCAGCAGCCTTCGACAGGGAAACCAGCCCCAGCATTTT.

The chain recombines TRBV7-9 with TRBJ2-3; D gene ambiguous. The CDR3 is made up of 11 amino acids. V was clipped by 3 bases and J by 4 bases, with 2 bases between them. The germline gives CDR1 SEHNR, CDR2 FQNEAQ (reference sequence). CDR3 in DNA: TGTGCCAGCAGCTTCGCAGATACGCAGTATTTT. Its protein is CASSFADTQYF.

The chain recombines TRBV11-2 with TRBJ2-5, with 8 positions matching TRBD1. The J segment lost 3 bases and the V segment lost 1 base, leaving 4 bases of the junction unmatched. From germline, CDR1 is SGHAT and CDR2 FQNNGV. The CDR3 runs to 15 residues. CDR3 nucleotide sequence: TGTGCCAGCAGCTTAGTGGACAGGGCTGAAGAGACCCAGTACTTC. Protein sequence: CASSLVDRAEETQYF.

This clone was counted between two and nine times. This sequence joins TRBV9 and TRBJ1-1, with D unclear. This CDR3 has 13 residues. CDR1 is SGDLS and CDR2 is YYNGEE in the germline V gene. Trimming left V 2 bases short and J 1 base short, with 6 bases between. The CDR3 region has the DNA TGTGCCAGCAGCGTGGGTGAGAACACTGAAGCTTTCTTT. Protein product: CASSVGENTEAFF.

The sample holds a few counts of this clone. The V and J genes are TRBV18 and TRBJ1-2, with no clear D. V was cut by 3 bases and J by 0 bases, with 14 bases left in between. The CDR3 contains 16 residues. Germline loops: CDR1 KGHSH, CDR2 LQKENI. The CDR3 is CASSPRGQFSNYGYTF. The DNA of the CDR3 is TGTGCCAGCTCACCCCGTGGGCAGTTCTCTAACTATGGCTACACCTTC.

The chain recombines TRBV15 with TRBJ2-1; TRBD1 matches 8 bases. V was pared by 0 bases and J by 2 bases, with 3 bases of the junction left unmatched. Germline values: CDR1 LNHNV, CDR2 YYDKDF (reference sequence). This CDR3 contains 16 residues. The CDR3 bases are TGTGCCACCAGCAGAGAATCAGGGGGCGCCTACAATGAGCAGTTCTTC. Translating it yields CATSRESGGAYNEQFF.